A single sample is the source of the 2 T cell receptor beta chains below, sequenced in a study of blood T cell repertoires in COVID-19. The protocol was immunoSEQ multiplex PCR, while the TCRdb copy is restricted to in-frame clones and leaves out a portion. The sample holds 70,000 to 100,000 clones, roughly 72% seen once. Sequences were obtained from peripheral blood. The receptors were gathered from a woman aged 55-69 years in a cohort sampled during active or convalescent COVID-19.

With respect to this clone: Distinct nucleotide sequences in the sample also encode this CDR3. This sequence joins TRBV7-9 and TRBJ1-2, with 7 bases fitting TRBD1. CDR3 size: 14 residues. The trim removed 5 bases at V and 2 bases at J, leaving 5 bases unmatched. In germline, CDR1 is SEHNR, CDR2 FQNEAQ (reference sequence). CDR3 nucleotides: TGTGCCAGCAGCCCAGGGGGTTCGAACTATGGCTACACCTTC. It specifies CASSPGGSNYGYTF.

The chain uses TRBV29-1 and TRBJ2-3; TRBD2 matches 8 bases. CDR1 and CDR2 (germline): SQVTM, ANQGSEA. Losses at the gene ends were 2 bases for V and 4 bases for J; bases not matched to a gene: 2. The CDR3 loop spans 13 amino acids. The CDR3 bases are TGCAGCGTTGAAACTAGCGGTGCAGATACGCAGTATTTT. Amino acids: CSVETSGADTQYF.